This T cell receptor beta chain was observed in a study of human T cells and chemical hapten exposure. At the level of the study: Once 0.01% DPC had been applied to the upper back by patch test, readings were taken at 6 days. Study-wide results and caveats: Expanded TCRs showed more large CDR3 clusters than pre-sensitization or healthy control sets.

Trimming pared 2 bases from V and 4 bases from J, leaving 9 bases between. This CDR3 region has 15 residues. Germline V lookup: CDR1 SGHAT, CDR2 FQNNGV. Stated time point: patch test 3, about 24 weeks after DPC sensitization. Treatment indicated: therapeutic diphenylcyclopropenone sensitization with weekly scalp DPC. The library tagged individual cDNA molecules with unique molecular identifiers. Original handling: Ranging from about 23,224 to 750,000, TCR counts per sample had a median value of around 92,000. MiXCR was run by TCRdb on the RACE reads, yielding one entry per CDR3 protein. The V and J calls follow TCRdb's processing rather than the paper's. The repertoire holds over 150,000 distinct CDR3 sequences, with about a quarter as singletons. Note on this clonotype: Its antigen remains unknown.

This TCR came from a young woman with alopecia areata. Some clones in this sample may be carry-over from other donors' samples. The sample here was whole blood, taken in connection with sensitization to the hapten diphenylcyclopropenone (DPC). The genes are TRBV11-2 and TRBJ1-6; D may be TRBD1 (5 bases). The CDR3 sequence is CASSLRDGYNSPLHF. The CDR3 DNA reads TGTGCCAGCAGCTTAAGGGACGGTTATAATTCACCCCTCCACTTT.